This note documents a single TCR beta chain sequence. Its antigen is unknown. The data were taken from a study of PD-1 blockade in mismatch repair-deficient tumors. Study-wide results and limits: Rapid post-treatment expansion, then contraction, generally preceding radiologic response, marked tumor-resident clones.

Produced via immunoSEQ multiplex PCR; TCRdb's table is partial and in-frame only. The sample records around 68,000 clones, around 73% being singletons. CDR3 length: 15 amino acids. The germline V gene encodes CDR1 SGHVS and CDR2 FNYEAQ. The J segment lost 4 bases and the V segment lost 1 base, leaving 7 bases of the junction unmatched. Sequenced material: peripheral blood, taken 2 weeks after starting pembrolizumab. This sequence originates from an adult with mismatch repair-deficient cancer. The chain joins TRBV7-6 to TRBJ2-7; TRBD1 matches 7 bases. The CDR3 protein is CASSLGQGEIYEQYF. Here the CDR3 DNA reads TGTGCCAGCAGCTTAGGACAGGGAGAGATTTACGAGCAGTACTTC. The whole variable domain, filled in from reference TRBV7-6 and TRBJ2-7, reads GAGVSQSPRYKVTKRGQDVALRCDPISGHVSLYWYRQALGQGPEFLTYFNYEAQQDKSGLPNDRFSAERPEGSISTLTIQRTEQRDSAMYRCASSLGQGEIYEQYFGPGTRLTVT.